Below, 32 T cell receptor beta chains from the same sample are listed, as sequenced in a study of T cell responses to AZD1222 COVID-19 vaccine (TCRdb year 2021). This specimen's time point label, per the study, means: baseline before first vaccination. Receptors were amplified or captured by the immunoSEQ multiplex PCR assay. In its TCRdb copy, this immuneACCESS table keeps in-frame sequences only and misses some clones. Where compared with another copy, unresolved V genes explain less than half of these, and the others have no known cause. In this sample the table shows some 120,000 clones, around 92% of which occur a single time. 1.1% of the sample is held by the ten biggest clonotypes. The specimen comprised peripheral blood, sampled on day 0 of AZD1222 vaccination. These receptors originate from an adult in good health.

The DNA of the CDR3 is TGTGCCAGCTCACCACTCCGCAGGGGGGAATGGCACTTCCATGGCTACACCTTC. Protein: CASSPLRRGEWHFHGYTF. The chain has TRBV18 and TRBJ1-2; the match to TRBD1 covers 7 bases. Trimming cost V 1 base and J 6 bases; bases outside gene matches: 17. The CDR3 length is 18 residues. Germline CDR1 and CDR2: KGHSH and LQKENI.

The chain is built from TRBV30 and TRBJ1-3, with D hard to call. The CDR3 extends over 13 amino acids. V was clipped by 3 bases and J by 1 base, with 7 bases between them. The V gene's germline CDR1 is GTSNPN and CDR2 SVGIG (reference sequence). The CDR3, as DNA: TGTGCCTGGAGGAGGCCGTCTGGAAACACCATATATTTT. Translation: CAWRRPSGNTIYF.

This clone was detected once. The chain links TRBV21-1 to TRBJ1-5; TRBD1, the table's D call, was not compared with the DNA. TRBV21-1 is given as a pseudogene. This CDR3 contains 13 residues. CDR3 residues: CASSDRLTQPQHF. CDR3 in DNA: TGTGCCAGCAGCGACAGATTGACTCAGCCCCAGCATTTT.

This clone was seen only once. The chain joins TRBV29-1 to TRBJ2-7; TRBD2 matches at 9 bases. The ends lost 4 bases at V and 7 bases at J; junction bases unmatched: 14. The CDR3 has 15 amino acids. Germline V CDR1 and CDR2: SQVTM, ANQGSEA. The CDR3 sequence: CSVGGLAGFGREQYF. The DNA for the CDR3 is TGCAGCGTTGGTGGGCTAGCGGGATTCGGGAGGGAGCAGTACTTC.

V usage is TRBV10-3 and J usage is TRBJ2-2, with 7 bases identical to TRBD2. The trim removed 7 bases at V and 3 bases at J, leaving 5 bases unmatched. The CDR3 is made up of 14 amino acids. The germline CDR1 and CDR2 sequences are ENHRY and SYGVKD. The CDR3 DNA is TGTGCCATCAAATCTAGCGGAGACACCGGGGAGCTGTTTTTT. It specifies CAIKSSGDTGELFF.

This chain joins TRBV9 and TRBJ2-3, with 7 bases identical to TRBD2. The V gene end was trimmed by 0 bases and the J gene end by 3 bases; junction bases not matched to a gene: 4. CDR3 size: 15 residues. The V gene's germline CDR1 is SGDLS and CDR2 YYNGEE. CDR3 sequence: CASSVVQGGTDTQYF. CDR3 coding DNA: TGTGCCAGCAGCGTAGTTCAGGGAGGGACAGATACGCAGTATTTT.

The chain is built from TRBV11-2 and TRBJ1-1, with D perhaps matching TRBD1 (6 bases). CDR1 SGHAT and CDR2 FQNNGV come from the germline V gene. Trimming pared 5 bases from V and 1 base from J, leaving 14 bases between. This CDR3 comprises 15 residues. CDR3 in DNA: TGTGCCAGCAGCAGGAGGGGGGGGAAGAACACTGAAGCTTTCTTT. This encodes CASSRRGGKNTEAFF.

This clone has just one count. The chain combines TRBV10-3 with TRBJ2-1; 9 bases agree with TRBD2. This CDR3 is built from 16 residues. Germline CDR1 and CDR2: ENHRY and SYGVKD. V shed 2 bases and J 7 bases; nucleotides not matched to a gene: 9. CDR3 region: CAISEPGRLAGNEQFF. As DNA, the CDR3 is TGTGCCATCAGTGAGCCCGGGAGGCTAGCGGGGAATGAGCAGTTCTTC.

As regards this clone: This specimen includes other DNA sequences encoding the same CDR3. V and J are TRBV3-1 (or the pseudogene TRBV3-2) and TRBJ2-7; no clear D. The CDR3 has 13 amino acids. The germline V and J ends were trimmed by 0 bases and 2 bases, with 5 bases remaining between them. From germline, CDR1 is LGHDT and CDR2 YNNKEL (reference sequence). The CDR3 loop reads CASSQDGAYEQYF. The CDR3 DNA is TGTGCCAGCAGCCAAGATGGGGCCTACGAGCAGTACTTC.

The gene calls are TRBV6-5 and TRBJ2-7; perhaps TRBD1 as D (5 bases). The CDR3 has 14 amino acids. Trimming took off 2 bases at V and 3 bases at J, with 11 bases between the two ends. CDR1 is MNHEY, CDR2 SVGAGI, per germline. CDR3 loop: CASSYRQSRYEQYF. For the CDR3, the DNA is TGTGCCAGCAGTTACCGACAGTCCCGCTACGAGCAGTACTTC.

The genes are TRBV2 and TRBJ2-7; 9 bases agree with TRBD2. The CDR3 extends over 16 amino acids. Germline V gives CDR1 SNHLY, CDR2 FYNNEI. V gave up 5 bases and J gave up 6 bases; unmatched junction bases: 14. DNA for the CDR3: TGTGCCAGCAGTCTCCGGGCTAGCGGGGCCGTAGGCGAGCAGTACTTC. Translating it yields CASSLRASGAVGEQYF.

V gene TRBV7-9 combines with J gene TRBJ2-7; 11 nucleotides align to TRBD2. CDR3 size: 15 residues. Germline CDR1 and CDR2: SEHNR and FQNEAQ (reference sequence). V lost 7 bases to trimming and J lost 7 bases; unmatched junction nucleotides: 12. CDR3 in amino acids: CASTGGASGRREQYF. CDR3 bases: TGTGCCAGCACCGGGGGAGCTAGCGGGAGGCGTGAGCAGTACTTC.

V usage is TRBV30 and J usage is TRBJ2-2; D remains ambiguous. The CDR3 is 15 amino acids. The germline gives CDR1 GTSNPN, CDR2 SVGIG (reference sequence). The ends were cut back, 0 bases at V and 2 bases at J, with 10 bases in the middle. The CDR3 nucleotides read TGTGCCTGGAGTGTTGGGCAGATTAACACCGGGGAGCTGTTTTTT. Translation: CAWSVGQINTGELFF.

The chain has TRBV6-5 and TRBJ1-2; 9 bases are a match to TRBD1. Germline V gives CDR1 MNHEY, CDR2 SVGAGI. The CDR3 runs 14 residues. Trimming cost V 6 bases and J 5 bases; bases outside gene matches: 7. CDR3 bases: TGTGCCAGCAGCGGACAGGGGCGGATGTATGGCTACACCTTC. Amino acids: CASSGQGRMYGYTF.

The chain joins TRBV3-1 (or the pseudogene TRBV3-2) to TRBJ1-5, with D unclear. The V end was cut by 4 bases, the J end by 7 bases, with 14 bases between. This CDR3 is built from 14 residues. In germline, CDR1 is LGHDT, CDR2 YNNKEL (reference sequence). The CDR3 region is CASSPWLGGQPQHF. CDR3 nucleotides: TGTGCCAGCAGCCCCTGGTTAGGAGGGCAGCCCCAGCATTTT.

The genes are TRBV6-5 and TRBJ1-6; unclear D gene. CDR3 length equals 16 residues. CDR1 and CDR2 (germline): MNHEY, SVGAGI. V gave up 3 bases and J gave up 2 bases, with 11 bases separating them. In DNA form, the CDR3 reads TGTGCCAGCAGTTATCCCCCAGGAGCCTATAATTCACCCCTCCACTTT. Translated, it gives CASSYPPGAYNSPLHF.

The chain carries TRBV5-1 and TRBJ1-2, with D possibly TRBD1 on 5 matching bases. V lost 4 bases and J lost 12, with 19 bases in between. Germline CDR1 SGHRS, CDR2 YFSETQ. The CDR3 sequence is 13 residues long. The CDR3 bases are TGCGCCAGCAGCCCAGGGACGGTCCTCGGAAACACCTTC. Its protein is CASSPGTVLGNTF.

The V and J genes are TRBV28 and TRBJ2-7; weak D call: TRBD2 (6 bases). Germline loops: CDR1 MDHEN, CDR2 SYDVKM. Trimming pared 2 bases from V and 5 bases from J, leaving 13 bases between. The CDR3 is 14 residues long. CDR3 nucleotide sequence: TGTGCCAGCAGTTTAGACGGGAGTAGCGACGAGCAGTACTTC. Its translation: CASSLDGSSDEQYF. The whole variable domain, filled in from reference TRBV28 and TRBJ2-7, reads DVKVTQSSRYLVKRTGEKVFLECVQDMDHENMFWYRQDPGLGLRLIYFSYDVKMKEKGDIPEGYSVSREKKERFSLILESASTNQTSMYLCASSLDGSSDEQYFGPGTRLTVT.

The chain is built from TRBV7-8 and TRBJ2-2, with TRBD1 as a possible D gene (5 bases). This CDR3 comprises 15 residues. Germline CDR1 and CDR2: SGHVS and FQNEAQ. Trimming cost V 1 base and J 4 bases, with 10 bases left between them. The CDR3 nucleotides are TGTGCCAGCAGCTTAGGCAGGGCAGGCACCGGGGAGCTGTTTTTT. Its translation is CASSLGRAGTGELFF.

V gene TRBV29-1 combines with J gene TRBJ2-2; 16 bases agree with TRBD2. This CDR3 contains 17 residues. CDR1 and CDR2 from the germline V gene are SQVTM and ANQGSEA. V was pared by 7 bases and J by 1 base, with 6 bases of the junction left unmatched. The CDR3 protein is CSAGTSGRVGNTGELFF. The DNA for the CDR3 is TGCAGCGCTGGGACTAGCGGGAGGGTAGGGAACACCGGGGAGCTGTTTTTT.

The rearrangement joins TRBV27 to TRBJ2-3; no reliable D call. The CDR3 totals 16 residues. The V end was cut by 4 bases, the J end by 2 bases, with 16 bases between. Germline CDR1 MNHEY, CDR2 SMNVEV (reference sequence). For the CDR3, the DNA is TGTGCCAGCAGTTCCTCAGCCGGGCATTACACAGATACGCAGTATTTT. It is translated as CASSSSAGHYTDTQYF.

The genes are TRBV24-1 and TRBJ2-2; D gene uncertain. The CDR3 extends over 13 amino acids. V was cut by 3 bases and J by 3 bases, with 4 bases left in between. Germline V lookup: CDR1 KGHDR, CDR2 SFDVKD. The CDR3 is CATSDRYTGELFF. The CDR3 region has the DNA TGTGCCACCAGTGATCGGTACACCGGGGAGCTGTTTTTT.

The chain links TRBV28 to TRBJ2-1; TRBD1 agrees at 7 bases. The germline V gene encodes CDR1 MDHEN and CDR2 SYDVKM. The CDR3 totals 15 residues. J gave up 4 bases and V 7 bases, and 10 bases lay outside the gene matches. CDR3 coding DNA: TGTGCCAGCATCACACAAGGGGGCAGGTACAATGAGCAGTTCTTC. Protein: CASITQGGRYNEQFF.

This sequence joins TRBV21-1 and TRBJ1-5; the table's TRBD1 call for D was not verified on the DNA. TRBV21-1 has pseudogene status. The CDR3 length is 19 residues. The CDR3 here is CASSIPTGGAGYSNQPQHF. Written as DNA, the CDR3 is TGTGCCAGCAGCATCCCGACAGGGGGCGCGGGCTATAGCAATCAGCCCCAGCATTTT.

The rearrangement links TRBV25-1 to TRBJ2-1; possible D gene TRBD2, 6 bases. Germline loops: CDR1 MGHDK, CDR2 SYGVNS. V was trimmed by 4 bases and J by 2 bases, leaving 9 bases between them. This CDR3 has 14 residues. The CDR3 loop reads CASSGGNPYNEQFF. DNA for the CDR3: TGTGCCAGCAGTGGCGGGAATCCCTACAATGAGCAGTTCTTC.

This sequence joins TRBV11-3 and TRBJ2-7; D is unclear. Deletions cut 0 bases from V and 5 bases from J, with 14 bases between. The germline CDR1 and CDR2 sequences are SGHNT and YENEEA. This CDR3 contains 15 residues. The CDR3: CASSLDSGSTNEQYF. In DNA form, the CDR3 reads TGTGCCAGCAGCTTAGATTCGGGCTCAACTAACGAGCAGTACTTC. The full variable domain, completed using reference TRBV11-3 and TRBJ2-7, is EAGVVQSPRYKIIEKKQPVAFWCNPISGHNTLYWYLQNLGQGPELLIRYENEEAVDDSQLPKDRFSAERLKGVDSTLKIQPAELGDSAVYLCASSLDSGSTNEQYFGPGTRLTVT.

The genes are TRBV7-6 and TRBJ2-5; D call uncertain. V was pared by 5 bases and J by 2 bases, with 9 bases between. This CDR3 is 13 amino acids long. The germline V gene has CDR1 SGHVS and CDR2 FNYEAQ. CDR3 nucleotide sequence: TGTGCCAGCAGCGCCGATCAACAAGAGACCCAGTACTTC. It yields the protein CASSADQQETQYF.

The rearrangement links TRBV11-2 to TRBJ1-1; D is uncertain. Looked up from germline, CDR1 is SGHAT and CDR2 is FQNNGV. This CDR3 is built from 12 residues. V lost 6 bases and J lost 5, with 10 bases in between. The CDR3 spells CASSRFYTEAFF. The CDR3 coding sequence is TGTGCCAGCAGTCGATTCTATACTGAAGCTTTCTTT.

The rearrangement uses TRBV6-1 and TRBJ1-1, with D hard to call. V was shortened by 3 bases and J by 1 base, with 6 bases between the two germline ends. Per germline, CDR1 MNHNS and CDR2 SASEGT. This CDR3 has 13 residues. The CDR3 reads CASSESRNTEAFF. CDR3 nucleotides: TGTGCCAGCAGTGAGTCAAGGAACACTGAAGCTTTCTTT.

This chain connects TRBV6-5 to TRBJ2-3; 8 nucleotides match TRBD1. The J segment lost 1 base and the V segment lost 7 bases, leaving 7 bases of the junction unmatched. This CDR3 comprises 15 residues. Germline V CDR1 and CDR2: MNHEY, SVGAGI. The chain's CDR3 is CASNRLTGGTDTQYF. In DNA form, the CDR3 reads TGTGCCAGCAACCGACTGACAGGGGGCACAGATACGCAGTATTTT.

The CDR3 DNA sequence: TGTGCCAGCAGCTTGGAGGGGGTAGGCTACGAGCAGTACTTC. Protein sequence: CASSLEGVGYEQYF. This chain uses TRBV5-5 with TRBJ2-7; maybe TRBD1 (6 bases). V lost 0 bases, J lost 3 bases, and 10 bases lay in between. This CDR3 comprises 14 residues. Germline CDR1 and CDR2: SGHKS and YYEKEE (reference sequence).

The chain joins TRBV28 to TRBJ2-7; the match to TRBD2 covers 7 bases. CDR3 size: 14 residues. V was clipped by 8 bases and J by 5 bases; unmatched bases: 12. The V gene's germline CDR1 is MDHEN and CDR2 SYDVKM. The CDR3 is CASRFGGRADEQYF. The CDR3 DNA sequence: TGTGCCAGCCGATTTGGGGGGAGGGCAGACGAGCAGTACTTC.